The 15 T cell receptor beta chains below were found in one sample sequenced in a study of T cell repertoires in cytomegalovirus infection. TCRdb passed the reads through MiXCR, listing each CDR3 protein once. The table records about half a million distinct CDR3 sequences, approximately 40% of them present only once. These receptors lack a known antigen. Specimen: cultured PBMCs, collected from culture after CMV antigen stimulation. These TCRs come from a human donor in good health (CMV status not recorded). Some clones in this sample may be carry-over from other donors' samples.

The J gene is TRBJ1-5, the V gene TRBV15, with 8 bases aligning to TRBD1. V lost 5 bases to trimming and J lost 6 bases; unmatched junction nucleotides: 6. The CDR3 sequence is 14 residues long. Per germline, CDR1 LNHNV and CDR2 YYDKDF (reference sequence). Written as DNA, the CDR3 is TGTGCCACCAGCGCAGACAGGGGAAGTCAGCCCCAGCATTTT. As protein: CATSADRGSQPQHF.

The chain uses TRBV12-3 or TRBV12-4 and TRBJ1-5; tentative D call: TRBD1 (5 bases). This CDR3 comprises 14 residues. V was shortened by 4 bases and J by 1 base, with 8 bases between the two germline ends. CDR3 residues: CASSWGRSNQPQHF. CDR3 nucleotides: TGTGCCAGCAGTTGGGGACGGAGCAATCAGCCCCAGCATTTT.

The chain is built from TRBV7-2 and TRBJ2-3; D uncertain. CDR1 is SGHTA and CDR2 is FQGNSA in the germline V gene. The CDR3 is 14 amino acids. With 5 bases removed from V and 6 bases from J, the gap between germline ends came to 15 bases. CDR3: CASSPDAPSDTQYF. In DNA, the CDR3 is TGTGCCAGCAGCCCGGACGCCCCTTCCGATACGCAGTATTTT.

The chain joins TRBV2 to TRBJ2-1; TRBD2 might be the D (5 bases). The germline gives CDR1 SNHLY, CDR2 FYNNEI. The length of the CDR3 is 11 residues. V lost 8 bases and J lost 11, with 13 bases in between. CDR3 coding DNA: TGTGCCAGCGGACTTTCCGGGCAGCAGTTCTTC. It yields the protein CASGLSGQQFF.

This clonotype has only a few counts. The chain has TRBV7-6 and TRBJ2-7; tentatively, D is TRBD2 (5 bases). Germline loops: CDR1 SGHVS, CDR2 FNYEAQ. This CDR3 is 12 amino acids long. Trimming left V 7 bases short and J 5 bases short, with 12 bases between. The CDR3 is CASNRDGNEQYF. The DNA of the CDR3 is TGTGCCAGCAACCGCGACGGGAACGAGCAGTACTTC.

The J gene is TRBJ2-1, the V gene TRBV5-1, with 7 bases aligning to TRBD2. Germline V CDR1 and CDR2: SGHRS, YFSETQ. The length of the CDR3 is 14 residues. V shed 1 base, J shed 6 bases, and the junction held 4 bases outside the gene matches. The CDR3 DNA reads TGCGCCAGCAGCTTGAGAGCGGGGCCCAATGAGCAGTTCTTC. Amino acid sequence: CASSLRAGPNEQFF.

This clonotype was picked up a small number of times. This chain connects TRBV7-8 to TRBJ2-2; 8 nucleotides match TRBD1. Trimming removed 3 bases from V and 3 bases from J; junction bases left unmatched: 9. Looked up from germline, CDR1 is SGHVS and CDR2 is FQNEAQ. The CDR3 is 17 residues long. The CDR3 DNA reads as TGTGCCAGCAGCTTCCCCCCGACAGGGGTGGACACCGGGGAGCTGTTTTTT. Protein sequence: CASSFPPTGVDTGELFF.

This chain connects TRBV4-2 to TRBJ1-3; 7 bases line up with TRBD1. The trim removed 4 bases at V and 3 bases at J, leaving 9 bases unmatched. This CDR3 comprises 16 residues. Germline V lookup: CDR1 LGHNA, CDR2 YNFKEQ. In DNA, the CDR3 is TGTGCCAGCAGCCCCGGCGAGGGGGCTCGTGGAAACACCATATATTTT. Translation: CASSPGEGARGNTIYF.

V gene TRBV7-9 combines with J gene TRBJ2-1, with 13 positions matching TRBD2. The CDR3 runs to 15 residues. Trimming took 5 bases from V and 10 from J; bases not matched to a gene: 8. Germline CDR1 reads SEHNR; CDR2 reads FQNEAQ (reference sequence). CDR3 sequence: CASSATSGGASEQFF. The CDR3 DNA follows: TGTGCCAGCAGCGCCACTAGCGGGGGGGCATCGGAGCAGTTCTTC.

This clonotype turned up a few times. The chain links TRBV12-3 or TRBV12-4 to TRBJ2-7; 10 nucleotides agree with TRBD2. CDR3 length: 15 residues. Losses at the gene ends were 6 bases for V and 3 bases for J; bases not matched to a gene: 8. CDR3 sequence (DNA): TGTGCCAGCAGCGCCGCTAGCGGGAGAAACTACGAGCAGTACTTC. It specifies CASSAASGRNYEQYF.

This sequence joins TRBV7-4 and TRBJ2-5; D gene ambiguous. With 5 bases removed from V and 0 bases from J, the gap between germline ends came to 13 bases. Germline CDR1 SGHVT, CDR2 SQSDAQ. This CDR3 is 15 amino acids long. The CDR3, as DNA: TGTGCCAGCAGCCCTGCGACCACGTACCAAGAGACCCAGTACTTC. Translating gives CASSPATTYQETQYF.

V gene TRBV6-1 combines with J gene TRBJ2-1; 7 positions agree with TRBD2. After removal of 8 bases from V and 4 bases from J, the junction contained 8 bases not matched to a gene. The CDR3 runs 14 residues. Germline V gene data show CDR1 as MNHNS and CDR2 as SASEGT. CDR3 in amino acids: CASRGARGYNEQFF. As DNA, the CDR3 is TGTGCCAGCCGTGGGGCGCGGGGGTACAATGAGCAGTTCTTC.

The chain combines TRBV4-1 with TRBJ2-7, with D tentatively TRBD1 or TRBD2 (5 bases each). The CDR3 is made up of 15 amino acids. Germline CDR1 is MGHRA and CDR2 is YSYEKL. With 1 base removed from V and 4 bases from J, the gap between germline ends came to 14 bases. The DNA of the CDR3 is TGCGCCAGCAGCCAAGTGAGGGCAGGGCCATACGAGCAGTACTTC. It translates to CASSQVRAGPYEQYF.

This clonotype was seen a few times. V gene TRBV4-1 combines with J gene TRBJ1-4; D is undetermined. With 0 bases removed from V and 8 bases from J, the gap between germline ends came to 7 bases. The CDR3 is made up of 13 amino acids. The V gene's germline CDR1 is MGHRA and CDR2 YSYEKL. The CDR3 DNA reads as TGCGCCAGCAGCCAAGAATGGGTAGAAAAACTGTTTTTT. Protein: CASSQEWVEKLFF.

This sequence joins TRBV5-1 and TRBJ2-7; possible D gene TRBD1, 5 bases. Trimming removed 0 bases at V and 5 bases at J, with 9 bases between. The CDR3 is 13 residues long. The germline gives CDR1 SGHRS, CDR2 YFSETQ. The CDR3 nucleotides read TGCGCCAGCAGCTTGGCCGCAGGGAACGAGCAGTACTTC. Its translation: CASSLAAGNEQYF.